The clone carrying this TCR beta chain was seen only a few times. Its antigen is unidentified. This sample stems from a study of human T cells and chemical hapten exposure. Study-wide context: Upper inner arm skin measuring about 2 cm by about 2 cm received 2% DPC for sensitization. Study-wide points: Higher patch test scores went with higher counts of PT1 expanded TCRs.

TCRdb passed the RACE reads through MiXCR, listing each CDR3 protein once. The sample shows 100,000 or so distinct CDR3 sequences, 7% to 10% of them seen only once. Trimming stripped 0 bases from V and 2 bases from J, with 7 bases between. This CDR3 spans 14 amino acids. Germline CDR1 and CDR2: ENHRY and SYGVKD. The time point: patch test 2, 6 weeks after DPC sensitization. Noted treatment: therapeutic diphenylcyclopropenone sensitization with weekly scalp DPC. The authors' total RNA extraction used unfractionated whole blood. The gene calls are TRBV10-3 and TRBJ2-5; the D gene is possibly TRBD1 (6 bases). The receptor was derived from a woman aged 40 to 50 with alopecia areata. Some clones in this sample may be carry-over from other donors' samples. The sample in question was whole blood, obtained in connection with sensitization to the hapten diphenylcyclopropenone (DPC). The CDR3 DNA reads TGTGCCATCAGTGAGTCACAGGGTCAAGAGACCCAGTACTTC. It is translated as CAISESQGQETQYF.